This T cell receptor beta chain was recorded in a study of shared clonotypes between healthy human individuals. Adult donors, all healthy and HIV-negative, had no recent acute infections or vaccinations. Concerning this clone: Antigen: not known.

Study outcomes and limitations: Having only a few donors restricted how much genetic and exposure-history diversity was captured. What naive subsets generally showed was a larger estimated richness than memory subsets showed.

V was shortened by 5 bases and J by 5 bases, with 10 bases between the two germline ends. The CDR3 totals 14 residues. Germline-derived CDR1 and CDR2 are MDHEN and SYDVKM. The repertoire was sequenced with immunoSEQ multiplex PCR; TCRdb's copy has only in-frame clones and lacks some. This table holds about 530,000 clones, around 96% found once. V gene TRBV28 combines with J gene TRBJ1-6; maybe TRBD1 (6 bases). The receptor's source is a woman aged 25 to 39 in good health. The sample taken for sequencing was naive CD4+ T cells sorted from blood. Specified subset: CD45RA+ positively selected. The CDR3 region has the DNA TGTGCCAGCAGTGTGGACAGTCATAATTCACCCCTCCACTTT. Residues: CASSVDSHNSPLHF.